Shown below are 24 T cell receptor beta chains from a single sample sequenced in a study of blood T cells in healthy people across ages. Through a sample-barcoded 5' primer and a J-beta primer mix, a second PCR was run for roughly 7 to 12 cycles. TCRdb redid the calling of the 5' RACE reads with MiXCR, one entry per CDR3 protein. This table has fewer than 800,000 distinct CDR3 sequences, 25% appearing once. This sample also belongs to another study, concerning T cells of mothers and their children.

The sample consisted of blood. Receptors were obtained from a boy aged 10-17 years in good health.

The chain joins TRBV19 to TRBJ2-4; 8 bases are shared with TRBD1. Germline loops: CDR1 LNHDA, CDR2 SQIVND (reference sequence). This CDR3 contains 18 residues. Trimming cost V 6 bases and J 2 bases; bases outside gene matches: 15. CDR3 protein: CASSVTGVDLRSKNIQYF. In DNA, the CDR3 is TGTGCCAGTAGCGTGACAGGGGTAGATCTAAGGTCCAAAAACATTCAGTACTTC.

The gene calls are TRBV20-1 and TRBJ2-1; tentatively, D is TRBD1 or TRBD2 (7 bases each). Germline-derived CDR1 and CDR2 are DFQATT and SNEGSKA (reference sequence). This CDR3 is 13 amino acids long. The CDR3 protein is CRAPGGGPNEQFF. CDR3 in DNA: TGCAGGGCCCCAGGGGGGGGGCCAAATGAGCAGTTCTTC.

J is TRBJ2-5 and V is TRBV7-3, with 8 bases aligning to TRBD2. The trim removed 5 bases at V and 5 bases at J, leaving 10 bases unmatched. In germline, CDR1 is SGHTA, CDR2 FQGTGA. This CDR3 is 15 amino acids long. In DNA form, the CDR3 reads TGTGCCAGCAGCCCCGGGGTAGCGGGAATGGAGACCCAGTACTTC. Amino acids: CASSPGVAGMETQYF.

J is TRBJ2-5 and V is TRBV6-1; D is unresolved. V was clipped by 7 bases and J by 2 bases, with 17 bases between them. The length of the CDR3 is 15 residues. The germline V gene has CDR1 MNHNS and CDR2 SASEGT. The CDR3 is CASIEPDRPQETQYF. CDR3 bases: TGTGCCAGCATAGAACCCGATCGGCCACAAGAGACCCAGTACTTC.

This rearrangement joins TRBV9 to TRBJ2-1; a weak D match, TRBD2 (5 bases). The CDR3 is made up of 13 amino acids. The V and J ends lost 6 bases and 2 bases respectively, with 9 bases between them. Germline CDR1 and CDR2: SGDLS and YYNGEE. The CDR3 here is CASTKGAYNEQFF. CDR3 bases: TGTGCCAGCACAAAGGGAGCCTACAATGAGCAGTTCTTC.

The CDR3 here is CASSIDRYEQYF. CDR3 coding DNA: TGTGCCAGCAGTATAGACCGCTACGAGCAGTACTTC. The chain joins TRBV6-5 to TRBJ2-7; D unresolved. The germline gives CDR1 MNHEY, CDR2 SVGAGI. V was shortened by 5 bases and J by 3 bases, with 8 bases between the two germline ends. The CDR3 consists of 12 residues.

This clonotype was recorded many times. The rearrangement uses TRBV6-1 and TRBJ1-4; the match to TRBD1 covers 9 bases. Germline V gene data show CDR1 as MNHNS and CDR2 as SASEGT. Unmatched junction bases numbered 3, after V lost 4 bases and J lost 6 bases. CDR3 length: 14 amino acids. CDR3 protein: CASSAGTGYEKLFF. CDR3 sequence (DNA): TGTGCCAGCAGTGCCGGGACAGGGTATGAAAAACTGTTTTTT.

This clonotype was picked up a small number of times. Mismatch with germline at one junction end may stem from a read error. The rearrangement links TRBV2 to TRBJ2-7; weak D call: TRBD2 (7 bases). The CDR3 spans 15 residues. Germline assignment: CDR1 SNHLY and CDR2 FYNNEI. The CDR3, as DNA: TGTGCCAGCAATGAAGAGGGGGGGTTAGCCTACGAGCAGTACTTC. This encodes CASNEEGGLAYEQYF.

This rearrangement joins TRBV29-1 to TRBJ2-3; possibly TRBD2 for D (6 bases). The CDR3 is 15 amino acids. V gave up 6 bases and J gave up 5 bases, with 21 bases separating them. Per germline, CDR1 SQVTM and CDR2 ANQGSEA. The CDR3 loop reads CSVSTPAEEGDTQYF. The CDR3 nucleotides are TGCAGCGTCTCGACACCAGCGGAGGAGGGAGATACGCAGTATTTT.

The table lists this clonotype with a few counts. V usage is TRBV4-3 and J usage is TRBJ2-5, with D possibly being TRBD1 or TRBD2 (6 bases each). Per germline, CDR1 LGHNA and CDR2 YSLEER. V was cut by 2 bases and J by 5 bases, with 9 bases left in between. The CDR3 is 13 residues long. CDR3 in amino acids: CASSQLGGETQYF. The CDR3 region has the DNA TGCGCCAGCAGCCAATTAGGGGGGGAGACCCAGTACTTC.

The chain is built from TRBV24-1 and TRBJ2-6, with 7 bases aligning to TRBD1. The CDR3 consists of 16 residues. Unmatched junction bases numbered 4, after V lost 4 bases and J lost 2 bases. Germline V gene sequence: CDR1 KGHDR, CDR2 SFDVKD. CDR3 DNA: TGTGCCACCAGTGACAACAGGGGCCCTGGGGCCAACGTCCTGACTTTC. Protein: CATSDNRGPGANVLTF.

This clonotype was observed a few times. This chain connects TRBV6-2 or TRBV6-3 to TRBJ2-7; TRBD2 matches 7 bases. CDR3 size: 14 residues. The germline CDR1 and CDR2 sequences are MNHEY and SVGEGT. The junction had 6 bases not matched to a gene; V was cut back by 7 bases and J by 0 bases. CDR3 in amino acids: CASNPGTNSYEQYF. In nucleotides, the CDR3 is TGTGCCAGCAATCCAGGGACTAACTCCTACGAGCAGTACTTC.

This clonotype was found a few times. The chain carries TRBV3-1 and TRBJ2-3; no definite D call. V shed 3 bases and J shed 3 bases, with 7 bases lying between them. The CDR3 consists of 13 residues. Germline V lookup: CDR1 LGHDT, CDR2 YNNKEL (reference sequence). DNA for the CDR3: TGTGCCAGCAGCCACCCTCTGACAGATACGCAGTATTTT. It encodes CASSHPLTDTQYF.

This clonotype was counted only a few times. The chain links TRBV5-1 to TRBJ2-5, with D possibly matching TRBD2 (5 bases). The DNA end lines up better with TRBJ2-1; the J call may be wrong. The CDR3 has 14 amino acids. The germline gives CDR1 SGHRS, CDR2 YFSETQ. In nucleotides, the CDR3 is TGCGCCAGCAGCTTGGCCTCCAGCGGACATGAGCAGTTCTTC. Translating it yields CASSLASSGHEQFF.

This clonotype has ten or more counts. This chain's CDR3 is CASSLGDGYGYTF. The CDR3, as DNA: TGCGCCAGCAGCTTAGGGGACGGCTATGGCTACACCTTC. The rearrangement joins TRBV5-1 to TRBJ1-2; tentative D call: TRBD1 (5 bases). Between the trimmed V and J ends, which lost 2 bases and 4 bases, there was a span of 9 bases. The germline CDR1 and CDR2 sequences are SGHRS and YFSETQ. The CDR3 runs 13 residues.

The chain is built from TRBV27 and TRBJ2-1; D gene ambiguous. The CDR3 is 12 residues long. CDR1 is MNHEY, CDR2 SMNVEV, per germline (reference sequence). V was clipped by 3 bases and J by 7 bases, with 7 bases between them. The CDR3 protein is CASSFDGNEQFF. CDR3 in DNA: TGTGCCAGCAGTTTCGATGGGAATGAGCAGTTCTTC.

This clonotype has ten or more counts. This chain uses TRBV19 with TRBJ1-5; 9 bases align to TRBD1. Germline lookup yields CDR1 LNHDA and CDR2 SQIVND (reference sequence). The CDR3 covers 15 residues. V lost 5 bases and J lost 4; bases outside the gene matches: 6. CDR3: CASSRGQGGNQPQHF. The CDR3 DNA reads TGTGCCAGTAGTCGGGGACAGGGCGGGAATCAGCCCCAGCATTTT.

This chain links TRBV7-3 with TRBJ2-5, with D possibly being TRBD2 (6 bases). The CDR3 contains 13 residues. Trimming shortened V by 0 bases and J by 8 bases, and 10 bases separated the two germline ends. Germline V CDR1 and CDR2: SGHTA, FQGTGA. The CDR3 coding sequence is TGTGCCAGCAGCTTAACGGGGAGGTCCACCCAGTACTTC. The encoded protein is CASSLTGRSTQYF. The full variable domain, completed using reference TRBV7-3 and TRBJ2-5, is GAGVSQTPSNKVTEKGKYVELRCDPISGHTALYWYRQSLGQGPEFLIYFQGTGAADDSGLPNDRFFAVRPEGSVSTLKIQRTERGDSAVYLCASSLTGRSTQYFGPGTRLLVL.

On this clonotype itself: Since no conserved phenylalanine or tryptophan closes the CDR3, a read error is the likely cause. The rearrangement links TRBV24-1 to TRBJ1-2; D is perhaps TRBD1 (5 bases). The CDR3 extends over 16 amino acids. V was clipped by 3 bases and J by 8 bases, with 21 bases between them. The germline V gene encodes CDR1 KGHDR and CDR2 SFDVKD. CDR3 amino acids: CATSDPGSGPGGGYTL. The CDR3 DNA sequence: TGTGCCACCAGTGATCCCGGATCGGGACCGGGAGGCGGCTACACCCTC.

The chain employs TRBV6-2 or TRBV6-3 and TRBJ2-7; no reliable D call. With 3 bases removed from V and 2 bases from J, the gap between germline ends came to 14 bases. CDR3 size: 15 residues. Per germline, CDR1 MNHEY and CDR2 SVGEGT. Written as DNA, the CDR3 is TGTGCCAGCAGTTATTGGAGAGGCCTTCCCTACGAGCAGTACTTC. This sequence encodes CASSYWRGLPYEQYF.

The genes are TRBV27 and TRBJ2-3, with a tentative D call TRBD2 (5 bases). CDR3 length equals 11 residues. Germline assignment: CDR1 MNHEY and CDR2 SMNVEV (reference sequence). Deletions cut 6 bases from V and 8 bases from J, with 9 bases between. The CDR3 reads CASRTAGTQYF. CDR3 nucleotides: TGTGCCAGCAGAACGGCGGGTACGCAGTATTTT.

The chain joins TRBV3-1 to TRBJ2-3; D uncertain. The V end was cut by 4 bases, the J end by 2 bases, with 10 bases between. The germline V gene encodes CDR1 LGHDT and CDR2 YNNKEL (reference sequence). CDR3 length: 14 residues. The CDR3 DNA reads as TGTGCCAGCAGCCTCGGACCGATCACAGATACGCAGTATTTT. It yields the protein CASSLGPITDTQYF.

The chain links TRBV25-1 to TRBJ1-1; 7 nucleotides line up with TRBD1. The CDR3 totals 15 residues. CDR1 and CDR2 (germline): MGHDK, SYGVNS. V trimming: 5 bases; J trimming: 3 bases; junction bases outside the gene matches: 9. The CDR3 sequence is CASSPRDRYYTEAFF. In nucleotides, the CDR3 is TGTGCCAGCAGTCCCCGGGACAGATATTACACTGAAGCTTTCTTT.

This clonotype occurred a few times. The conserved phenylalanine or tryptophan normally closing the CDR3 is absent here, so this likely arose from a read error. The chain links TRBV11-3 to TRBJ2-3, with TRBD2 matching 7 bases. This CDR3 is built from 16 residues. The ends lost 5 bases at V and 2 bases at J; junction bases unmatched: 10. Germline V gene sequence: CDR1 SGHNT, CDR2 YENEEA. This CDR3 reads CASSRTSDLITDTQYL. CDR3 sequence (DNA): TGTGCCAGCAGCCGTACTAGCGACCTTATCACAGATACGCAGTATCTT.